The 30 T cell receptor beta chains below come from one sample, sequenced in a study of blood T cell repertoires in COVID-19. Some clones are missing from TCRdb's copy, which holds only in-frame ones; the method was immunoSEQ multiplex PCR. The sample lists about 250,000 clones, about 85% occurring once. Sequenced material: peripheral blood. The receptors were gathered from a man aged 18 to 30 with active or convalescent COVID-19.

There are a few counts of this clone. The rearrangement uses TRBV18 and TRBJ2-1, with TRBD2 matching 9 bases. The germline V gene encodes CDR1 KGHSH and CDR2 LQKENI. The CDR3 has 17 residues. V shed 0 bases, J shed 3 bases, and the junction held 6 bases outside the gene matches. The CDR3 here is CASSPPLTSGGYNEQFF. In DNA, the CDR3 is TGTGCCAGCTCACCACCACTGACTAGCGGAGGCTACAATGAGCAGTTCTTC.

This chain connects TRBV10-1 to TRBJ1-1, with TRBD1 identical over 8 bases. The CDR3 is 13 residues long. J was trimmed by 4 bases and V by 3 bases; bases with no gene match: 1. In germline, CDR1 is WNHNN, CDR2 SYGVQD (reference sequence). CDR3 region: CASSDRGPTEAFF. CDR3 nucleotides: TGCGCCAGCAGTGACAGGGGGCCCACTGAAGCTTTCTTT.

The rearrangement uses TRBV6-5 and TRBJ1-2; 11 bases agree with TRBD1. The CDR3 is made up of 15 amino acids. From germline, CDR1 is MNHEY and CDR2 SVGAGI. With 4 bases clipped from V and 7 bases from J, the junction kept 8 bases outside the gene matches. The CDR3 region is CASSFTPGQGGGYTF. The CDR3 DNA reads TGTGCCAGCAGTTTCACACCGGGACAGGGGGGTGGCTACACCTTC.

This chain links TRBV7-2 with TRBJ2-1; 14 positions agree with TRBD2. V trimming: 4 bases; J trimming: 4 bases; junction bases outside the gene matches: 6. The CDR3 is 17 residues long. Germline-derived CDR1 and CDR2 are SGHTA and FQGNSA. Here the CDR3 reads CASSSQGLAGGYNEQFF. The DNA for the CDR3 is TGTGCCAGCAGCTCGCAAGGACTAGCGGGGGGTTACAATGAGCAGTTCTTC.

The rearrangement joins TRBV7-6 to TRBJ1-1, with a possible D match to TRBD1 (5 bases). Trimming removed 3 bases at V and 1 base at J, with 9 bases between. The CDR3 is made up of 14 amino acids. In germline, CDR1 is SGHVS, CDR2 FNYEAQ. CDR3 protein: CASSLLTGNTEAFF. The DNA for the CDR3 is TGTGCCAGCAGCTTGCTAACAGGGAACACTGAAGCTTTCTTT.

The chain has TRBV2 and TRBJ2-1; D is perhaps TRBD2 (5 bases). With 3 bases removed from V and 15 bases from J, the gap between germline ends came to 12 bases. The CDR3 extends over 11 amino acids. The germline gives CDR1 SNHLY, CDR2 FYNNEI. CDR3 coding DNA: TGTGCCAGCAGTGAGGAGGACTTTCGGTTCTTC. Translation gives CASSEEDFRFF.

The V and J genes are TRBV29-1 and TRBJ2-4, with D possibly TRBD1 on 6 matching bases. Trimming took off 2 bases at V and 9 bases at J, with 38 bases between the two ends. Germline V gene lookup returns CDR1 SQVTM and CDR2 ANQGSEA. There are 21 residues in the CDR3. Here the CDR3 DNA reads TGCAGCGTTGAACTTGGGATGAAAACGACAGGTTATGCTCCCCCCCACAGCATTCAGTACTTC. Translation: CSVELGMKTTGYAPPHSIQYF. The full variable domain, its missing parts supplied by reference TRBV29-1 and TRBJ2-4, is SAVISQKPSRDICQRGTSLTIQCQVDSQVTMMFWYRQQPGQSLTLIATANQGSEATYESGFVIDKFPISRPNLTFSTLTVSNMSPEDSSIYLCSVELGMKTTGYAPPHSIQYFGAGTRLSVL.

The CDR3 region has the DNA TGTGCCAGCTCACTTTTTGGACTAGCGGGAAGGGCGGGATACAATGAGCAGTTCTTC. Translation gives CASSLFGLAGRAGYNEQFF. The J gene is TRBJ2-1, the V gene TRBV18, with 12 positions matching TRBD2. The CDR3 runs 19 residues. V shed 4 bases, J shed 4 bases, and the junction held 14 bases outside the gene matches. CDR1 KGHSH and CDR2 LQKENI come from the germline V gene.

The chain couples TRBV12-3 or TRBV12-4 to TRBJ1-1; D perhaps matches TRBD1 (5 bases). This CDR3 spans 13 amino acids. The V end lost 5 bases, the J end lost 5 bases, and 12 bases lay between the germline ends. The CDR3 coding sequence is TGTGCCAGCAGTCCCTTGGGGGGAACTGAAGCTTTCTTT. Encoded protein: CASSPLGGTEAFF.

The chain couples TRBV16 to TRBJ2-7; tentatively, D is TRBD2 (6 bases). The CDR3 spans 14 residues. The V and J ends lost 4 bases and 3 bases respectively, with 13 bases between them. Per the germline V gene, CDR1 is KGHSY and CDR2 is FQNENV. The CDR3 DNA sequence: TGTGCCAGCAGCCCCGGGACTTGGGGCTACGAGCAGTACTTC. It codes for CASSPGTWGYEQYF.

The chain links TRBV9 to TRBJ1-2; weak D call: TRBD1 (6 bases). V lost 4 bases, J lost 8 bases, and 24 bases lay in between. CDR3 length: 16 amino acids. CDR1 is SGDLS and CDR2 is YYNGEE in the germline V gene. The CDR3 sequence is CASSPQVGVGAGGYTF. CDR3 DNA: TGTGCCAGCAGCCCCCAAGTAGGGGTGGGGGCTGGAGGCTACACCTTC.

The V gene is TRBV5-1, the J gene TRBJ2-7, with D perhaps matching TRBD1 (6 bases). CDR1 and CDR2 (germline): SGHRS, YFSETQ. The ends were cut back, 3 bases at V and 5 bases at J, with 9 bases in the middle. The CDR3 spans 12 residues. CDR3 residues: CASSYTGNEQYF. In DNA form, the CDR3 reads TGCGCCAGCAGCTACACAGGGAACGAGCAGTACTTC. The entire variable domain, with the rest obtained from reference TRBV5-1 and TRBJ2-7, is as follows: KAGVTQTPRYLIKTRGQQVTLSCSPISGHRSVSWYQQTPGQGLQFLFEYFSETQRNKGNFPGRFSGRQFSNSRSEMNVSTLELGDSALYLCASSYTGNEQYFGPGTRLTVT.

This clone was counted a single time. CDR3 DNA sequence: TGTGCCAGCAGCTTAGTCAGCGCGGCTGAAGCTTTCTTT. Protein product: CASSLVSAAEAFF. The rearrangement uses TRBV7-9 and TRBJ1-1, with D uncertain. Germline CDR1 reads SEHNR; CDR2 reads FQNEAQ (reference sequence). The ends were cut back, 1 base at V and 6 bases at J, with 9 bases in the middle. The CDR3 is 13 residues long.

The chain uses TRBV3-1 (or the pseudogene TRBV3-2) and TRBJ2-5, with D tentatively TRBD2 (6 bases). Germline V lookup: CDR1 LGHDT, CDR2 YNNKEL (reference sequence). Trimming took 1 base from V and 2 from J, leaving 14 bases between them. This CDR3 spans 16 amino acids. The CDR3 spells CASSQVWAGGQETQYF. The CDR3, as DNA: TGTGCCAGCAGCCAAGTCTGGGCAGGAGGGCAAGAGACCCAGTACTTC.

The chain joins TRBV4-3 to TRBJ2-7; 8 bases align to TRBD1. The CDR3 sequence is 17 residues long. Germline CDR1 and CDR2: LGHNA and YSLEER. Trimming at V came to 0 bases and at J to 4 bases, leaving 11 bases not matched to a gene. The CDR3: CASSQDTLRGQGYEQYF. DNA for the CDR3: TGCGCCAGCAGCCAAGATACTCTCAGGGGGCAAGGGTACGAGCAGTACTTC.

This chain links TRBV15 with TRBJ1-2, with 10 bases fitting TRBD1. This CDR3 has 13 residues. With V trimmed by 5 bases and J by 4 bases, 1 base remained unmatched. Per germline, CDR1 LNHNV and CDR2 YYDKDF (reference sequence). The CDR3 nucleotides are TGTGCCACCAGCCGGGACAGGGGCTATGGCTACACCTTC. Protein sequence: CATSRDRGYGYTF.

This chain connects TRBV4-3 to TRBJ2-7, with D possibly being TRBD2 (5 bases). Looked up from germline, CDR1 is LGHNA and CDR2 is YSLEER. This CDR3 region has 16 residues. Trimming cost V 4 bases and J 6 bases, with 22 bases left between them. Here the CDR3 DNA reads TGCGCCAGCAGCCCTTCGGACGGGTCGGGGTTTGGCGAGCAGTACTTC. Translation: CASSPSDGSGFGEQYF.

The chain joins TRBV19 to TRBJ2-1; TRBD2 matches at 13 bases. This CDR3 is 15 amino acids long. Germline V CDR1 and CDR2: LNHDA, SQIVND (reference sequence). The ends lost 6 bases at V and 9 bases at J; junction bases unmatched: 8. CDR3 nucleotide sequence: TGTGCCAGTAGCCAACTAGCGGGAGGGCCGGGTGAGCAGTTCTTC. It codes for CASSQLAGGPGEQFF.

This CDR3 is CASSPPGGFYNEQFF. The CDR3 nucleotides are TGTGCCAGCAGCCCCCCCGGGGGGTTCTACAATGAGCAGTTCTTC. This rearrangement joins TRBV7-9 to TRBJ2-1; the match to TRBD2 covers 7 bases. The CDR3 spans 15 residues. Germline values: CDR1 SEHNR, CDR2 FQNEAQ (reference sequence). The J segment lost 3 bases and the V segment lost 5 bases, leaving 7 bases of the junction unmatched.

The chain uses TRBV3-1 (or the pseudogene TRBV3-2) and TRBJ2-1; D remains unclear. V was pared by 0 bases and J by 2 bases, with 11 bases between. Germline CDR1 is LGHDT and CDR2 is YNNKEL (reference sequence). This CDR3 spans 16 amino acids. The DNA for the CDR3 is TGTGCCAGCAGCCAAGACTCGTGGCGGACCTACAATGAGCAGTTCTTC. Residues: CASSQDSWRTYNEQFF.

Only one count was recorded for this clone. The rearrangement links TRBV27 to TRBJ1-5; a possible D gene is TRBD1 (6 bases). V shed 0 bases and J shed 1 base, with 13 bases lying between them. This CDR3 is built from 17 residues. Germline CDR1 reads MNHEY; CDR2 reads SMNVEV (reference sequence). DNA for the CDR3: TGTGCCAGCAGTTTATCTTCAGGGGCCAAAAGCAATCAGCCCCAGCATTTT. Its translation is CASSLSSGAKSNQPQHF.

The CDR3 sequence: CASSEWVGGVTDTQYF. CDR3 bases: TGTGCCAGCAGTGAATGGGTCGGGGGGGTCACAGATACGCAGTATTTT. This chain joins TRBV25-1 and TRBJ2-3; 8 bases map to TRBD2. Germline loops: CDR1 MGHDK, CDR2 SYGVNS. Unmatched junction bases numbered 5, after V lost 1 base and J lost 2 bases. The CDR3 is 16 amino acids.

The chain employs TRBV12-3 or TRBV12-4 and TRBJ1-2; D might be TRBD1 (5 bases). Trimming left V 1 base short and J 2 bases short, with 5 bases between. The CDR3 runs to 13 residues. Here the CDR3 DNA reads TGTGCCAGCAGTTTAGACAGGAACTATGGCTACACCTTC. Protein sequence: CASSLDRNYGYTF.

The rearrangement links TRBV5-1 to TRBJ1-1; D is unresolved. The germline V and J ends were trimmed by 3 bases and 0 bases, with 12 bases remaining between them. CDR3 length: 15 amino acids. CDR1 and CDR2 (germline): SGHRS, YFSETQ. CDR3 DNA sequence: TGCGCCAGCAGCTCCAACACGAACATGAACACTGAAGCTTTCTTT. It yields the protein CASSSNTNMNTEAFF.

CDR3 loop: CASSPRDRVYNEQFF. CDR3 nucleotide sequence: TGTGCCAGTAGCCCCCGGGACAGGGTATACAATGAGCAGTTCTTC. The chain has TRBV19 and TRBJ2-1; 9 positions match TRBD1. Germline CDR1 is LNHDA and CDR2 is SQIVND (reference sequence). Trimming removed 6 bases from V and 4 bases from J; junction bases left unmatched: 7. The CDR3 sequence is 15 residues long.

This chain links TRBV28 with TRBJ2-7; 9 positions match TRBD1. This CDR3 has 14 residues. V was clipped by 10 bases and J by 2 bases; unmatched bases: 9. CDR1 and CDR2 (germline): MDHEN, SYDVKM. CDR3: CATRGQGSPYEQYF. DNA for the CDR3: TGTGCCACCCGTGGACAGGGGTCTCCCTACGAGCAGTACTTC.

This clone was detected a few times. At the DNA level, this CDR3 is encoded by other sequences in the same sample as well. The chain links TRBV5-6 to TRBJ2-7, with D perhaps TRBD2 (5 bases). CDR3 length: 12 amino acids. The germline gives CDR1 SGHDT, CDR2 YYEEEE. Trimming removed 0 bases at V and 4 bases at J, with 5 bases between. The CDR3 sequence is CASSLGGYEQYF. The DNA of the CDR3 is TGTGCCAGCAGCTTGGGCGGGTACGAGCAGTACTTC.

The chain is built from TRBV5-1 and TRBJ2-7; 13 bases fit TRBD2. Germline CDR1 reads SGHRS; CDR2 reads YFSETQ. The CDR3 runs to 15 residues. The junction had 10 bases not matched to a gene; V was cut back by 6 bases and J by 7 bases. Here the CDR3 DNA reads TGCGCCAGCAACCCACTAGCGGGAGGGCCAGGGGAGCAGTACTTC. Translation gives CASNPLAGGPGEQYF.

The chain has TRBV15 and TRBJ2-5; 9 nucleotides align to TRBD2. CDR3 length equals 14 residues. The V gene's germline CDR1 is LNHNV and CDR2 YYDKDF (reference sequence). Trimming cost V 3 bases and J 5 bases; bases outside gene matches: 4. As DNA, the CDR3 is TGTGCCACCAGCAGTAGCGGGGGAGCCGAGACCCAGTACTTC. Translated, it gives CATSSSGGAETQYF.

This chain links TRBV6-6 with TRBJ1-1, with D perhaps TRBD1 (5 bases). V was cut by 2 bases and J by 2 bases, with 12 bases left in between. From germline, CDR1 is MNHNY and CDR2 SVGAGI (reference sequence). This CDR3 region has 15 residues. The CDR3 coding sequence is TGTGCCAGCAGTTACACCCGACAGATAAACACTGAAGCTTTCTTT. Translating it yields CASSYTRQINTEAFF.